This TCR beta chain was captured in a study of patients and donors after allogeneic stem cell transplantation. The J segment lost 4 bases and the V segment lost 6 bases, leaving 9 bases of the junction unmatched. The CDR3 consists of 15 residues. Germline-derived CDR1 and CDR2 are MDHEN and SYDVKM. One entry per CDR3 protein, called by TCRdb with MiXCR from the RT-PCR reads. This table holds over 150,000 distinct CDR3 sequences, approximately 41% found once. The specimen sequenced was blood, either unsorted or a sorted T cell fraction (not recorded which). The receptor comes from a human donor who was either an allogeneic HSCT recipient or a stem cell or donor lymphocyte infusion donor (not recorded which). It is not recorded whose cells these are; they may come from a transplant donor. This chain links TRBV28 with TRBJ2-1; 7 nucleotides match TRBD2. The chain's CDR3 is CASSRPAGSYNEQFF. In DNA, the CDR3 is TGTGCCAGCAGCCGTCCAGCGGGGTCATACAATGAGCAGTTCTTC. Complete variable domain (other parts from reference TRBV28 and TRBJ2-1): DVKVTQSSRYLVKRTGEKVFLECVQDMDHENMFWYRQDPGLGLRLIYFSYDVKMKEKGDIPEGYSVSREKKERFSLILESASTNQTSMYLCASSRPAGSYNEQFFGPGTRLTVL.